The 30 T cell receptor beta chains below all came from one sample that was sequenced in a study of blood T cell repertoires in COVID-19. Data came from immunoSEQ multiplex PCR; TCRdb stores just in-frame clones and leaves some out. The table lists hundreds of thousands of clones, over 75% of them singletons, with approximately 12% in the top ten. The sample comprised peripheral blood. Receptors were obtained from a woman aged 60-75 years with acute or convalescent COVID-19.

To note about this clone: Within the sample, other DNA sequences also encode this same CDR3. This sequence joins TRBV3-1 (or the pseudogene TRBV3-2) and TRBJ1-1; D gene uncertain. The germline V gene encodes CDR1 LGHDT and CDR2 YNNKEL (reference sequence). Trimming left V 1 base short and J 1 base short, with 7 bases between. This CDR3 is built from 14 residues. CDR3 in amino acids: CASSQGGRNTEAFF. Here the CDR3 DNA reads TGTGCCAGCAGCCAAGGTGGTAGGAACACTGAAGCTTTCTTT.

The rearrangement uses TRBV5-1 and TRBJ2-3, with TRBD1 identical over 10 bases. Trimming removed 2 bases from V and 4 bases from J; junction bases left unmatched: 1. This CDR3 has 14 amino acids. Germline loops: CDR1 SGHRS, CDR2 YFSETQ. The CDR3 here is CASSLGQGADTQYF. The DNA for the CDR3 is TGCGCCAGCAGCTTAGGACAGGGGGCAGATACGCAGTATTTT.

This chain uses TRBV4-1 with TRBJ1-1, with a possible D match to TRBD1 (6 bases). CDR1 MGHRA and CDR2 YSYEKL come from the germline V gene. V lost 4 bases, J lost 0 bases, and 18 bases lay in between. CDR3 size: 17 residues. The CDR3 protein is CASSLYEKGVMNTEAFF. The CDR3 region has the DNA TGCGCCAGCAGCCTTTACGAAAAGGGGGTAATGAACACTGAAGCTTTCTTT.

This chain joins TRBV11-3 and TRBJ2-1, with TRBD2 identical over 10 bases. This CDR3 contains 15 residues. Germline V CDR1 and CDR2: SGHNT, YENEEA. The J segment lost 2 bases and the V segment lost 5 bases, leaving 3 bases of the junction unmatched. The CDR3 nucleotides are TGTGCCAGCAGCCCCAGCGGGGGGGCCTACAATGAGCAGTTCTTC. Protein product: CASSPSGGAYNEQFF.

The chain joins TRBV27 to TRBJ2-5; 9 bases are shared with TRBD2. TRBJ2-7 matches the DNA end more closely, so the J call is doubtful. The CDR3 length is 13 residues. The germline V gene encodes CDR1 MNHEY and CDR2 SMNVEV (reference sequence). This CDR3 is CASRAGGAYEQYF. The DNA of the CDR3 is TGTGCCAGCAGAGCGGGAGGAGCCTACGAGCAGTACTTC.

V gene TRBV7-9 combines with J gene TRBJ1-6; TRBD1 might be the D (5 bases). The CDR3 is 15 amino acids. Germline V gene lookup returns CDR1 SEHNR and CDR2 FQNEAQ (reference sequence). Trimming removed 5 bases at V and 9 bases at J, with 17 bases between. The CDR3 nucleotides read TGTGCCAGCAGCAAATGGGGCGAATCGGCTTCACCCCTCCACTTT. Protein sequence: CASSKWGESASPLHF. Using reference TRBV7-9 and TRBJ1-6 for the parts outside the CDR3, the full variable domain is DTGVSQNPRHKITKRGQNVTFRCDPISEHNRLYWYRQTLGQGPEFLTYFQNEAQLEKSRLLSDRFSAERPKGSFSTLEIQRTEQGDSAMYLCASSKWGESASPLHFGNGTRLTVT.

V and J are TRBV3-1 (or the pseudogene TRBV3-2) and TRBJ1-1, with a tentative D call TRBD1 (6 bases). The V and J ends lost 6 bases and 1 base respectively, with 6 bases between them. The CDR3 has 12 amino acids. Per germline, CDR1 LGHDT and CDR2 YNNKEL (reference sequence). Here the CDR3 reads CASRTGNTEAFF. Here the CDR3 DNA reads TGTGCCAGCAGGACAGGGAACACTGAAGCTTTCTTT.

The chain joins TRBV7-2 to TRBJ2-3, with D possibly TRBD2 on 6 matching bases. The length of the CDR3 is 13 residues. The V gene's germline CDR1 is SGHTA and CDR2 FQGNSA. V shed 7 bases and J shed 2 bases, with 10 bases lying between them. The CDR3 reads CASKGTHTDTQYF. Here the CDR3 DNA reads TGTGCCAGCAAAGGGACTCACACAGATACGCAGTATTTT.

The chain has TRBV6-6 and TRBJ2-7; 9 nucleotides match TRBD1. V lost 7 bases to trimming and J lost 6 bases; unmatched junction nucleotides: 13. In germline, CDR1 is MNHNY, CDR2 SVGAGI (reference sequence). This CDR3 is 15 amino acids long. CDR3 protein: CASNRGQGILGEQYF. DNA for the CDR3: TGTGCCAGCAACCGGGGACAGGGAATTTTAGGCGAGCAGTACTTC.

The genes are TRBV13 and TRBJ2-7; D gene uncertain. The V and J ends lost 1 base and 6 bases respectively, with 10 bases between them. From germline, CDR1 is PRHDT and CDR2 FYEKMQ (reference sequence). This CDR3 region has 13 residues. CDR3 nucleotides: TGTGCCAGCAGCTTAGAGCAGGCCGCCGAGCAGTACTTC. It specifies CASSLEQAAEQYF.

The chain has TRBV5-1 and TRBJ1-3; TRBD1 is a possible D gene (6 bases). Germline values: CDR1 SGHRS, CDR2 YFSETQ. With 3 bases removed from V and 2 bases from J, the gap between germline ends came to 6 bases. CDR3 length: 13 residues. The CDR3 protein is CASSWDTGNTIYF. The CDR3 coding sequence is TGCGCCAGCAGCTGGGACACTGGAAACACCATATATTTT.

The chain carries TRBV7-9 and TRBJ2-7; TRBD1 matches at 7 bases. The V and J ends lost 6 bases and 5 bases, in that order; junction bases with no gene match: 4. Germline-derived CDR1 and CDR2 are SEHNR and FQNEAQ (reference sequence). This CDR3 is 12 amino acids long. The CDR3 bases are TGTGCCAGCAGATCAACAGGGGACGAGCAGTACTTC. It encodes CASRSTGDEQYF.

This CDR3 reads CASTITGSYNEQFF. In DNA form, the CDR3 reads TGTGCCAGCACCATAACAGGCAGCTACAATGAGCAGTTCTTC. The rearrangement links TRBV28 to TRBJ2-1; maybe TRBD1 (5 bases). The CDR3 consists of 14 residues. Germline V gene data show CDR1 as MDHEN and CDR2 as SYDVKM. V shed 7 bases and J shed 3 bases, with 13 bases lying between them. The whole variable domain, filled in from reference TRBV28 and TRBJ2-1, reads DVKVTQSSRYLVKRTGEKVFLECVQDMDHENMFWYRQDPGLGLRLIYFSYDVKMKEKGDIPEGYSVSREKKERFSLILESASTNQTSMYLCASTITGSYNEQFFGPGTRLTVL.

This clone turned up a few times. CDR3 sequence reads: CASSLRQGNIQYF. In nucleotides, the CDR3 is TGTGCCAGCAGTTTAAGACAGGGAAACATTCAGTACTTC. The chain uses TRBV13 and TRBJ2-4; 7 nucleotides line up with TRBD1. The V and J ends lost 6 bases and 6 bases, in that order; junction bases with no gene match: 5. This CDR3 contains 13 residues. Germline values: CDR1 PRHDT, CDR2 FYEKMQ (reference sequence).

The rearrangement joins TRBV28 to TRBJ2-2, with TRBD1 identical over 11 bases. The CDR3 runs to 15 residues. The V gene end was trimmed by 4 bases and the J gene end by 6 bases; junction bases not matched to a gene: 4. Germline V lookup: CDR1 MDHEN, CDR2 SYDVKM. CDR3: CASSSGQGAPGELFF. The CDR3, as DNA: TGTGCCAGCAGTTCAGGACAGGGGGCCCCCGGGGAGCTGTTTTTT.

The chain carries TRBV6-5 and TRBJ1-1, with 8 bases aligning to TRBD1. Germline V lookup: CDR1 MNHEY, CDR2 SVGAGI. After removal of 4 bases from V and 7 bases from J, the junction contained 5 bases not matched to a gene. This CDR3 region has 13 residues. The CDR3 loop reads CASSFPGQGEAFF. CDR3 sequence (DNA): TGTGCCAGCAGTTTCCCCGGACAGGGTGAAGCTTTCTTT.

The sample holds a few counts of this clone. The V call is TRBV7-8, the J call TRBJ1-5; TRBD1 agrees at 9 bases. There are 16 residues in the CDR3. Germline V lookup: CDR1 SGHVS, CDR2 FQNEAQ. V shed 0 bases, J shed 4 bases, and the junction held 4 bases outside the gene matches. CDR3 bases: TGTGCCAGCAGCTTAGCAGGGACAGGGTGGAATCAGCCCCAGCATTTT. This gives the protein CASSLAGTGWNQPQHF.

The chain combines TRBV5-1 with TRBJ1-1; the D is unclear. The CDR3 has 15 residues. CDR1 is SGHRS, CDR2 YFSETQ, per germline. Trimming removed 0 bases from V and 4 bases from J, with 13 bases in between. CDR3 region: CASSLDPGAATEAFF. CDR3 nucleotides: TGCGCCAGCAGCTTGGATCCGGGAGCGGCCACTGAAGCTTTCTTT.

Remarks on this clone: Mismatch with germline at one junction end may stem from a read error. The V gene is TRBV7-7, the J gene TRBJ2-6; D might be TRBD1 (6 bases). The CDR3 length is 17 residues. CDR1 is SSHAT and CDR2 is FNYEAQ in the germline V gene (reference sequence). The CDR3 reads CASSLVDSYSGANVLTF. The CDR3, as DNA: TGTGCTAGCAGCTTAGTGGACAGCTACTCTGGGGCCAACGTCCTGACTTTC.

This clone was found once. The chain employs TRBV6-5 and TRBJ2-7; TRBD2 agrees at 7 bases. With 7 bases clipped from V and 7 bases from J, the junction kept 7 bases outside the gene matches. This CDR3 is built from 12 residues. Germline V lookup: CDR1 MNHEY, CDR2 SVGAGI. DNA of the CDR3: TGTGCCAGCACTAGCGGCATAAAGGAGCAGTACTTC. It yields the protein CASTSGIKEQYF.

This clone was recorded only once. The DNA of the CDR3 is TGTGCCAGCAGCTTCAGGGACAGATCCTACGAGCAGTACTTC. This encodes CASSFRDRSYEQYF. This chain uses TRBV7-2 with TRBJ2-7, with TRBD1 matching over 7 bases. CDR1 is SGHTA and CDR2 is FQGNSA in the germline V gene. This CDR3 spans 14 amino acids. Trimming took 3 bases from V and 1 from J; bases not matched to a gene: 3.

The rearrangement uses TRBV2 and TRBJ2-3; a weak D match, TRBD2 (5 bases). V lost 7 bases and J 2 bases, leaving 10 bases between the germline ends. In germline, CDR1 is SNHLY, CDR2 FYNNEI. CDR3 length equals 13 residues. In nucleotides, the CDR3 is TGTGCCAGCAAAGACGGGGTCACAGATACGCAGTATTTT. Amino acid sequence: CASKDGVTDTQYF.

The CDR3 is CATSKYGGSLNEQFF. The DNA of the CDR3 is TGTGCCACCAGTAAGTACGGAGGTTCTTTGAATGAGCAGTTCTTC. The gene calls are TRBV24-1 and TRBJ2-1; D may be TRBD2 (5 bases). Between the trimmed V and J ends, which lost 6 bases and 7 bases, there was a span of 18 bases. Germline V gives CDR1 KGHDR, CDR2 SFDVKD. CDR3 length: 15 residues.

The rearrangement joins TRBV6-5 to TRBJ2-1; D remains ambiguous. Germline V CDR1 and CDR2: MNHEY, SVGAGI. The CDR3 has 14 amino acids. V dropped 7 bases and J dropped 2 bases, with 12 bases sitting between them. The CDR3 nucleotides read TGTGCCAGCAATAGAATACCCCCCTACAATGAGCAGTTCTTC. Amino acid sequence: CASNRIPPYNEQFF.

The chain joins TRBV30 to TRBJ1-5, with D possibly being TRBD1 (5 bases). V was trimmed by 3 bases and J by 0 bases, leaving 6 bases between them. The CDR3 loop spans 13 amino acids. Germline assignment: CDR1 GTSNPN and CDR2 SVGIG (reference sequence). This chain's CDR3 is CAWRQGSNQPQHF. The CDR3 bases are TGTGCCTGGAGGCAGGGTAGCAATCAGCCCCAGCATTTT.

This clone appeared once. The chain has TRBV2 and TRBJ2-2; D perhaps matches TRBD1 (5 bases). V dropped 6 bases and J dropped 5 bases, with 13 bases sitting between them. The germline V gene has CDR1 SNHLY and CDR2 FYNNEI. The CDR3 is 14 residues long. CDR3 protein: CASRDKRTTGELFF. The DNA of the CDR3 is TGTGCCAGCAGGGACAAAAGGACAACCGGGGAGCTGTTTTTT.

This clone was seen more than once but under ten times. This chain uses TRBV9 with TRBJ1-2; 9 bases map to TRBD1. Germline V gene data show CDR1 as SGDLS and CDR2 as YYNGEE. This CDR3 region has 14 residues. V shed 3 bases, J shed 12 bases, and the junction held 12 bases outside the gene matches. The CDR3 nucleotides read TGTGCCAGCAGCGCAGTAAGTGGGACAGGGATGGACACCTTC. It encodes CASSAVSGTGMDTF. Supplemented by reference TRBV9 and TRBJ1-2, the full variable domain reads DSGVTQTPKHLITATGQRVTLRCSPRSGDLSVYWYQQSLDQGLQFLIQYYNGEERAKGNILERFSAQQFPDLHSELNLSSLELGDSALYFCASSAVSGTGMDTFGSGTRLTVV.

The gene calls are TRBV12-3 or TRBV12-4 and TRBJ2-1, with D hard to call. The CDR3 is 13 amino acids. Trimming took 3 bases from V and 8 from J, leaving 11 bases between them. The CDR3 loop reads CASSFVGFHEQFF. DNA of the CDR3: TGTGCCAGCAGTTTTGTGGGCTTCCATGAGCAGTTCTTC.

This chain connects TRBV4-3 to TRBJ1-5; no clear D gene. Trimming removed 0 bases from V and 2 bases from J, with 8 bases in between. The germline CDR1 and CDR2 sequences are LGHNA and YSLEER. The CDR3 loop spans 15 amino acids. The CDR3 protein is CASSQDPGGNQPQHF. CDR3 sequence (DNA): TGCGCCAGCAGCCAAGATCCCGGGGGCAATCAGCCCCAGCATTTT.

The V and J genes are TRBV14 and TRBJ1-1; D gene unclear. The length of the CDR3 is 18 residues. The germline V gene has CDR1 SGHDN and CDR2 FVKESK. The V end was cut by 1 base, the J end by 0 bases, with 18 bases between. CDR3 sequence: CASSQVGVTPGMNTEAFF. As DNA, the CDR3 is TGTGCCAGCAGCCAAGTGGGCGTGACGCCGGGAATGAACACTGAAGCTTTCTTT.